The 31 T cell receptor beta chains below were found in one sample sequenced in a study of blood T cell repertoires in COVID-19. TCRdb's table, derived via immunoSEQ multiplex PCR, lists solely in-frame clones and lacks some. This table holds about 170,000 clones, approximately 86% found once. Sequencing was carried out using peripheral blood. The receptors derive from a woman older than 75 in a cohort sampled during active or convalescent COVID-19.

V usage is TRBV4-3 and J usage is TRBJ1-1, with TRBD1 as a possible D gene (6 bases). The V gene's germline CDR1 is LGHNA and CDR2 YSLEER. The CDR3 runs to 15 residues. The V end lost 4 bases, the J end lost 2 bases, and 14 bases lay between the germline ends. Here the CDR3 reads CASSLGQGTNTEAFF. The CDR3 DNA sequence: TGCGCCAGCAGCCTTGGCCAGGGGACAAACACTGAAGCTTTCTTT.

The chain employs TRBV28 and TRBJ1-2; 12 bases match TRBD1. The V gene end was trimmed by 5 bases and the J gene end by 3 bases; junction bases not matched to a gene: 10. CDR3 length equals 17 residues. The germline gives CDR1 MDHEN, CDR2 SYDVKM. DNA for the CDR3: TGTGCCAGCAGTACCGGGACAGGGGGCGCAGGTGACTATGGCTACACCTTC. This encodes CASSTGTGGAGDYGYTF.

This clone was detected only once. The gene calls are TRBV6-2 or TRBV6-3 and TRBJ2-2; possible D gene TRBD2, 5 bases. Trimming stripped 6 bases from V and 7 bases from J, with 24 bases between. This CDR3 contains 17 residues. Germline values: CDR1 MNHEY, CDR2 SVGEGT. CDR3 sequence: CASSPDGPIGGNGELFF. CDR3 sequence (DNA): TGTGCCAGCAGCCCCGATGGGCCCATCGGAGGAAACGGGGAGCTGTTTTTT.

The V and J genes are TRBV4-2 and TRBJ2-1, with 8 positions matching TRBD2. The CDR3 runs 15 residues. Germline values: CDR1 LGHNA, CDR2 YNFKEQ. J lost 10 bases, V lost 4 bases, and 12 bases had no gene match. The CDR3 sequence is CASSRQRETRGEQFF. The CDR3, as DNA: TGTGCCAGCAGCCGCCAGCGGGAGACTAGGGGGGAGCAGTTCTTC.

This chain uses TRBV29-1 with TRBJ2-3; D may be TRBD1 (5 bases). Trimming cost V 3 bases and J 5 bases, with 18 bases left between them. Looked up from germline, CDR1 is SQVTM and CDR2 is ANQGSEA. The CDR3 loop spans 15 amino acids. CDR3 in DNA: TGCAGCGTTGATCCCAGACAGAGAAGGGAAGATACGCAGTATTTT. It is translated as CSVDPRQRREDTQYF.

The V call is TRBV9, the J call TRBJ2-3; D uncertain. The CDR3 has 14 residues. The V end lost 0 bases, the J end lost 1 base, and 6 bases lay between the germline ends. Germline V gene lookup returns CDR1 SGDLS and CDR2 YYNGEE. The CDR3 loop reads CASSVVPGTDTQYF. The CDR3 DNA follows: TGTGCCAGCAGCGTAGTCCCAGGCACAGATACGCAGTATTTT. The complete variable domain, with remaining parts taken from reference TRBV9 and TRBJ2-3, reads DSGVTQTPKHLITATGQRVTLRCSPRSGDLSVYWYQQSLDQGLQFLIQYYNGEERAKGNILERFSAQQFPDLHSELNLSSLELGDSALYFCASSVVPGTDTQYFGPGTRLTVL.

This clone was recorded once. V usage is TRBV3-1 (or the pseudogene TRBV3-2) and J usage is TRBJ1-4, with D unresolved. The V gene's germline CDR1 is LGHDT and CDR2 YNNKEL (reference sequence). The CDR3 totals 14 residues. V lost 5 bases, J lost 4 bases, and 11 bases lay in between. The CDR3 nucleotides are TGTGCCAGCAGCGGGTGGCGGTTTAATGAAAAACTGTTTTTT. The encoded protein is CASSGWRFNEKLFF.

This clone was detected only once. V is TRBV4-1 and J is TRBJ2-1; TRBD1 agrees at 7 bases. CDR3 size: 18 residues. J was trimmed by 3 bases and V by 3 bases; bases with no gene match: 14. CDR1 is MGHRA and CDR2 is YSYEKL in the germline V gene. The CDR3 bases are TGCGCCAGCAGCCACAAAGGTCTTGGCCGACAGGGCTACAATGAGCAGTTCTTC. Its translation: CASSHKGLGRQGYNEQFF.

The chain combines TRBV5-8 with TRBJ1-6, with TRBD1 identical over 8 bases. Trimming removed 4 bases from V and 9 bases from J; junction bases left unmatched: 9. This CDR3 contains 15 residues. In germline, CDR1 is SGHTS, CDR2 YDEGEE. CDR3 sequence reads: CASSPDRGGSSPLHF. In nucleotides, the CDR3 is TGTGCCAGCAGCCCTGACAGGGGCGGTAGTTCACCCCTCCACTTT.

V and J are TRBV19 and TRBJ2-1, with 12 bases matching TRBD2. V trimming: 5 bases; J trimming: 5 bases; junction bases outside the gene matches: 4. CDR3 size: 15 residues. CDR1 is LNHDA and CDR2 is SQIVND in the germline V gene (reference sequence). The CDR3 region has the DNA TGTGCCAGTAGTCCTAGCGGGGGGGCACACAATGAGCAGTTCTTC. It codes for CASSPSGGAHNEQFF.

This rearrangement joins TRBV5-5 to TRBJ1-5, with D hard to call. Germline assignment: CDR1 SGHKS and CDR2 YYEKEE (reference sequence). The CDR3 sequence is 14 residues long. V lost 5 bases and J lost 1, with 10 bases in between. The CDR3 region has the DNA TGTGCCAGCAGTATAGGAGGCAGCAATCAGCCCCAGCATTTT. Translating gives CASSIGGSNQPQHF.

This clone was recorded once. The chain recombines TRBV7-9 with TRBJ1-2, with TRBD1 matching over 7 bases. V dropped 3 bases and J dropped 5; count of bases not matched to a gene: 9. The germline V gene has CDR1 SEHNR and CDR2 FQNEAQ (reference sequence). The CDR3 loop spans 15 amino acids. The CDR3 region is CASSLKRAGGYGYTF. The CDR3, as DNA: TGTGCCAGCAGCTTGAAGCGGGCAGGGGGGTATGGCTACACCTTC.

The chain employs TRBV7-6 and TRBJ2-3, with 7 bases that match TRBD2. The CDR3 runs to 16 residues. The trim removed 1 base at V and 2 bases at J, leaving 6 bases unmatched. Germline values: CDR1 SGHVS, CDR2 FNYEAQ. CDR3 bases: TGTGCCAGCAGCTTAGAACTAGCGCCAAACACAGATACGCAGTATTTT. The encoded protein is CASSLELAPNTDTQYF.

This clone was detected only a few times. The chain combines TRBV7-2 with TRBJ2-7; D may be TRBD1 (5 bases). There are 15 residues in the CDR3. Trimming removed 2 bases at V and 0 bases at J, with 11 bases between. Per germline, CDR1 SGHTA and CDR2 FQGNSA. The CDR3 nucleotides read TGTGCCAGCAGCTTATTTCAGGGTAGCTCCTACGAGCAGTACTTC. This encodes CASSLFQGSSYEQYF.

The chain joins TRBV2 to TRBJ2-5; D is possibly TRBD2 (5 bases). The V gene's germline CDR1 is SNHLY and CDR2 FYNNEI. CDR3 size: 13 residues. V was clipped by 6 bases and J by 3 bases, with 11 bases between them. The CDR3 DNA reads TGTGCCAGCAGCCTCGAGGGCGAAGAGACCCAGTACTTC. Residues: CASSLEGEETQYF.

J is TRBJ2-2 and V is TRBV3-1 (or the pseudogene TRBV3-2); 8 nucleotides match TRBD2. This CDR3 is 16 amino acids long. Germline values: CDR1 LGHDT, CDR2 YNNKEL (reference sequence). Losses at the gene ends were 6 bases for V and 4 bases for J; bases not matched to a gene: 10. The CDR3 DNA reads TGTGCCAGCAGGGAAGTAGGCGCGGGAGGCACCGGGGAGCTGTTTTTT. Translation gives CASREVGAGGTGELFF.

This chain uses TRBV28 with TRBJ2-5; D is possibly TRBD1 (7 bases). V shed 5 bases and J shed 4 bases, with 14 bases lying between them. The CDR3 length is 14 residues. The germline gives CDR1 MDHEN, CDR2 SYDVKM. The CDR3, as DNA: TGTGCCAGCAGTCCCCGACAGGGAGGAGAGACCCAGTACTTC. Amino acids: CASSPRQGGETQYF.

The count of this clone is one. CDR3 in amino acids: CASSLGPGSGQPQHF. The CDR3 bases are TGCGCCAGCAGCTTGGGTCCCGGGAGTGGTCAGCCCCAGCATTTT. The chain uses TRBV5-1 and TRBJ1-5, with no clear D. V dropped 0 bases and J dropped 6 bases, with 13 bases sitting between them. CDR1 and CDR2 from the germline V gene are SGHRS and YFSETQ. CDR3 size: 15 residues.

This clone came up many times. V usage is TRBV7-9 and J usage is TRBJ2-7; D perhaps matches TRBD1 (6 bases). This CDR3 is built from 15 residues. Trimming removed 4 bases from V and 3 bases from J, with 16 bases in between. CDR1 and CDR2 from the germline V gene are SEHNR and FQNEAQ (reference sequence). The CDR3 here is CASSYGTLRGYEQYF. The CDR3 nucleotides read TGTGCCAGCAGCTACGGGACACTCCGTGGCTACGAGCAGTACTTC.

The chain joins TRBV7-2 to TRBJ1-2; the match to TRBD1 covers 8 bases. V shed 5 bases and J 7 bases; nucleotides not matched to a gene: 9. This CDR3 has 14 residues. Germline CDR1 SGHTA, CDR2 FQGNSA. CDR3 DNA: TGTGCCAGCAGCCCCCGACAGGGGAGTCCTGGCTACACCTTC. Protein: CASSPRQGSPGYTF.

The V call is TRBV7-2, the J call TRBJ2-5, with 7 bases identical to TRBD2. Unmatched junction bases numbered 6, after V lost 1 base and J lost 4 bases. The germline V gene encodes CDR1 SGHTA and CDR2 FQGNSA. This CDR3 has 15 residues. DNA for the CDR3: TGTGCCAGCAGCTTAGGGGGAGGGTATTCAGAGACCCAGTACTTC. Translated, it gives CASSLGGGYSETQYF.

This rearrangement joins TRBV30 to TRBJ1-4; D perhaps matches TRBD1 (5 bases). V lost 1 base, J lost 8 bases, and 11 bases lay in between. Germline V lookup: CDR1 GTSNPN, CDR2 SVGIG (reference sequence). This CDR3 comprises 13 residues. The CDR3 DNA follows: TGTGCCTGGAGTGAACAGGTAGAAGAAAAACTGTTTTTT. It yields the protein CAWSEQVEEKLFF. The full variable domain, rest sourced from reference TRBV30 and TRBJ1-4, is SQTIHQWPATLVQPVGSPLSLECTVEGTSNPNLYWYRQAAGRGLQLLFYSVGIGQISSEVPQNLSASRPQDRQFILSSKKLLLSDSGFYLCAWSEQVEEKLFFGSGTQLSVL.

The chain links TRBV6-1 to TRBJ2-3; 9 nucleotides agree with TRBD2. V lost 3 bases, J lost 5 bases, and 9 bases stayed unmatched. Per germline, CDR1 MNHNS and CDR2 SASEGT. The CDR3 contains 16 residues. CDR3 sequence reads: CASSERRGGFGDTQYF. CDR3 in DNA: TGTGCCAGCAGTGAGCGGCGGGGGGGCTTTGGAGATACGCAGTATTTT.

The V gene is TRBV6-1, the J gene TRBJ2-1; 9 positions match TRBD2. The V gene's germline CDR1 is MNHNS and CDR2 SASEGT. The CDR3 covers 18 residues. V shed 0 bases, J shed 6 bases, and the junction held 12 bases outside the gene matches. Here the CDR3 DNA reads TGTGCCAGCAGTGAAGCGCTTGGCGGGGGGGCGTATGGCAATGAGCAGTTCTTC. This codes for CASSEALGGGAYGNEQFF.

This rearrangement joins TRBV10-3 to TRBJ1-1; 9 bases align to TRBD1. Trimming removed 6 bases from V and 3 bases from J; junction bases left unmatched: 2. The CDR3 extends over 13 amino acids. Looked up from germline, CDR1 is ENHRY and CDR2 is SYGVKD. This CDR3 is CAIRGTGHTEAFF. The CDR3 DNA is TGTGCCATCAGGGGGACAGGGCACACTGAAGCTTTCTTT.

The DNA of the CDR3 is TGTGCCAGCAGCCCAATAGACTATGGCTACACCTTC. This sequence encodes CASSPIDYGYTF. This chain connects TRBV28 to TRBJ1-2, with D hard to call. The germline V gene encodes CDR1 MDHEN and CDR2 SYDVKM. This CDR3 has 12 amino acids. Trimming shortened V by 6 bases and J by 3 bases, and 8 bases separated the two germline ends.

The V and J genes are TRBV6-1 and TRBJ1-2; D is uncertain. Per germline, CDR1 MNHNS and CDR2 SASEGT. This CDR3 is 12 amino acids long. V lost 0 bases, J lost 6 bases, and 5 bases lay in between. CDR3 sequence (DNA): TGTGCCAGCAGTGAAGCGGGAGATGGCTACACCTTC. Its protein product is CASSEAGDGYTF.

The chain recombines TRBV18 with TRBJ1-1; the D gene is possibly TRBD1 (5 bases). The CDR3 runs to 14 residues. V was shortened by 3 bases and J by 0 bases, with 8 bases between the two germline ends. From germline, CDR1 is KGHSH and CDR2 LQKENI. DNA of the CDR3: TGTGCCAGCTCACCTCCGACAGTGAACACTGAAGCTTTCTTT. Translating gives CASSPPTVNTEAFF.

The chain recombines TRBV6-2 or TRBV6-3 with TRBJ1-1; 9 bases line up with TRBD1. Germline trimming cut 0 bases from V and 0 bases from J; bases unmatched to any gene: 5. The CDR3 is 17 residues long. Germline CDR1 reads MNHEY; CDR2 reads SVGEGT. Written as DNA, the CDR3 is TGTGCCAGCAGTTACTCGAGACAGGGGGTAATGAACACTGAAGCTTTCTTT. Its protein product is CASSYSRQGVMNTEAFF.

This rearrangement joins TRBV18 to TRBJ2-6; 7 nucleotides align to TRBD1. The CDR3 spans 17 residues. Germline V gives CDR1 KGHSH, CDR2 LQKENI. The ends lost 2 bases at V and 4 bases at J; junction bases unmatched: 8. The CDR3 DNA follows: TGTGCCAGCTCACCAGGGACAGCGTCGGGAGGGGCCAACGTCCTGACTTTC. It specifies CASSPGTASGGANVLTF.

The chain joins TRBV7-2 to TRBJ1-6; 11 bases match TRBD1. In germline, CDR1 is SGHTA, CDR2 FQGNSA. V dropped 4 bases and J dropped 7; count of bases not matched to a gene: 3. This CDR3 region has 15 residues. CDR3 sequence: CASSWGQGGNSPLHF. The DNA for the CDR3 is TGTGCCAGCAGCTGGGGACAGGGGGGAAATTCACCCCTCCACTTT.